This T cell receptor beta chain was recorded in a study of CD8+ T cells in alopecia areata. Overall study context: Patients in the treated group were given tofacitinib by mouth, 5 to 10 mg twice a day. Dosing with tofacitinib proceeded for 6 to 18 months, followed by 6 months off drug. Broader study findings: Possibly as an HLA-related effect, TCR sharing across patients appeared less clear than in mice. More clonal than normal scalp was lesional scalp, particularly alopecia totalis/universalis.

With regard to this clone: Its specificity is unknown.

The CDR3 consists of 15 residues. With 3 bases removed from V and 1 base from J, the gap between germline ends came to 12 bases. Germline V lookup: CDR1 MGHRA, CDR2 YSYEKL. Following RNA extraction, reverse transcription yielded cDNA that acted as the sequencing template. Assay used: immunoSEQ multiplex PCR; TCRdb lists only in-frame clones, some missing. The table records 150,000 to 200,000 clones, roughly 70% of them present only once. The J gene is TRBJ1-1, the V gene TRBV4-1, with D maybe TRBD1 (5 bases). The sample in question was CD8+ T cells sorted from blood, obtained at week 0. The sequence came from a human donor with alopecia areata. This chain's CDR3 is CASSHPQVGNTEAFF. CDR3 sequence (DNA): TGCGCCAGCAGCCACCCACAGGTCGGGAACACTGAAGCTTTCTTT.